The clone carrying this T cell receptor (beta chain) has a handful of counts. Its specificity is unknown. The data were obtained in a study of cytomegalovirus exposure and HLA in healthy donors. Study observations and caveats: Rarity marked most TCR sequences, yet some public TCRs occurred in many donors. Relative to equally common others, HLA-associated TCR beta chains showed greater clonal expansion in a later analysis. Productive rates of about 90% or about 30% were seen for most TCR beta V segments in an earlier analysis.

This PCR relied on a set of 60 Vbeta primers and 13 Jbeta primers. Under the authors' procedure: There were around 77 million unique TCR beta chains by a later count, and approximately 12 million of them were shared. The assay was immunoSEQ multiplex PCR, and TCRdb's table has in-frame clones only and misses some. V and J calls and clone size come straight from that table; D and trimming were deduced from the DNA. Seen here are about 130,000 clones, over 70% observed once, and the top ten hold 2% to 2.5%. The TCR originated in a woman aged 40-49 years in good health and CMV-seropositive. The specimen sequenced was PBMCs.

The CDR3 DNA follows: TGTGCCAGCAGCTTCAGGGGGTCGGCCTATGGCTACACCTTC. Its translation: CASSFRGSAYGYTF. J is TRBJ1-2 and V is TRBV5-4, with 7 bases matching TRBD1. The CDR3 has 14 amino acids. V was pared by 2 bases and J by 4 bases, with 5 bases of the junction left unmatched. The germline gives CDR1 SGHNT, CDR2 YYREEE (reference sequence). The variable domain in full, with the rest retrieved from reference TRBV5-4 and TRBJ1-2, is ETGVTQSPTHLIKTRGQQVTLRCSSQSGHNTVSWYQQALGQGPQFIFQYYREEENGRGNFPPRFSGLQFPNYSSELNVNALELDDSALYLCASSFRGSAYGYTFGSGTRLTVV.